A selection of T cell receptor beta chains follows, all from one sample in a study of T cell repertoires in cytomegalovirus infection. Their cognate antigens are unknown. TCRdb processed the reads anew with MiXCR; each CDR3 protein has one entry. The sample carries about 890,000 distinct CDR3 sequences, roughly 30% recorded once. The material was cultured CD8+ T cells from PBMCs, obtained from culture after CMV antigen stimulation. These receptors were taken from a human donor in good health (CMV status not recorded). Some clones in this sample may be carry-over from other donors' samples. CDR3s include the opening cysteine and the closing phenylalanine or tryptophan. A D gene is named only where the DNA matches it firmly. Clone size is not always given. Where it is, it says once, few, many or a class for expanded clones.

>.|.|TRBV15|TRBJ2-1
CATSSTLSDYNEQFF
TGTGCCACCAGCAGTACGTTGTCCGACTACAATGAGCAGTTCTTC
>.|few|TRBV4-1|TRBJ2-3
CASSLGFLGTDTQYF
TGCGCCAGCAGCCTTGGATTTCTCGGTACAGATACGCAGTATTTT
>.|.|TRBV10-3|TRBJ2-7
CAIRSSYEQYF
TGTGCCATCAGGAGCTCCTACGAGCAGTACTTC
>.|.|TRBV27|TRBJ1-5
CATKPGTGNQPQHF
TGTGCCACTAAACCAGGCACAGGGAATCAGCCCCAGCATTTT
>.|.|TRBV7-9|TRBJ1-6
CASSFSNGLHSPLHF
TGTGCCAGCAGCTTTAGCAACGGACTACATTCACCCCTCCACTTT
>TRBD2|.|TRBV2|TRBJ2-1
CASRTTPGTNPSYNEQFF
TGTGCCAGCAGGACCACCCCCGGGACTAACCCCTCCTACAATGAGCAGTTCTTC
>TRBD1|.|TRBV6-5|TRBJ1-2
CASSYSLSVTGDGYTF
TGTGCCAGCAGTTACTCATTGAGTGTGACAGGGGACGGCTACACCTTC
>.|few|TRBV4-3|TRBJ1-4
CASSQDPNEKLFF
TGCGCCAGCAGCCAAGACCCTAATGAAAAACTGTTTTTT
>TRBD1|.|TRBV11-3|TRBJ2-1
CASSTKTWTGGPRYNEQFF
TGTGCCAGCAGCACCAAAACTTGGACAGGGGGGCCCCGCTACAATGAGCAGTTCTTC
>.|many|TRBV27|TRBJ2-7
CASSLLSSYEQYF
TGTGCCAGCAGTTTACTGAGCTCCTACGAGCAGTACTTC
>.|few|TRBV6-1|TRBJ2-7
CASRDTGDEQYF
TGTGCCAGCAGGGACACGGGGGACGAGCAGTACTTC
>.|.|TRBV19|TRBJ2-7
CASSIAFVPGQGFYYEQYF
TGTGCCAGTAGTATAGCCTTCGTCCCCGGCCAGGGGTTTTACTACGAGCAGTACTTC
>TRBD2|.|TRBV27|TRBJ2-1
CASSLQPAGGPYNEQFF
TGTGCCAGCAGTTTACAGCCCGCGGGGGGGCCCTACAATGAGCAGTTCTTC
>.|few|TRBV9|TRBJ1-5
CASSVGGARNQPQHF
TGTGCCAGCAGCGTAGGAGGGGCCCGCAATCAGCCCCAGCATTTT
>.|few|TRBV6-2/TRBV6-3|TRBJ1-4
CASSPSRGGEKLFF
TGTGCCAGCAGCCCCAGTAGGGGAGGAGAAAAACTGTTTTTT
>.|.|TRBV12-3/TRBV12-4|TRBJ2-5
CASSPRVRQETQYF
TGTGCCAGCAGTCCTCGAGTGCGCCAAGAGACCCAGTACTTC
>.|few|TRBV19|TRBJ2-3
CASSIVRKSSTDTQYF
TGTGCCAGTAGTATAGTAAGGAAGTCTAGCACAGATACGCAGTATTTT
>.|few|TRBV19|TRBJ2-2
CASSRWVPGANTGELFF
TGTGCCAGTAGTCGGTGGGTCCCGGGGGCAAACACCGGGGAGCTGTTTTTT
>TRBD2|few|TRBV20-1|TRBJ2-2
CSARQASGGSLTGELFF
TGCAGTGCTAGACAGGCTAGCGGGGGGTCGTTGACCGGGGAGCTGTTTTTT
>.|.|TRBV7-7|TRBJ2-1
CASSPEGGASYNEQFF
TGTGCTAGCAGCCCAGAGGGGGGGGCGTCCTACAATGAGCAGTTCTTC
>.|many|TRBV7-2|TRBJ1-6
CASSTPSPLHF
TGTGCCAGCAGCACTCCCTCACCCCTCCACTTT
>.|few|TRBV20-1|TRBJ1-2
CSARGASAERGYGYTF
TGCAGTGCTAGAGGAGCCTCGGCAGAGAGGGGCTATGGCTACACCTTC
>TRBD1|many|TRBV6-2/TRBV6-3|TRBJ1-1
CASSWSTGRAEAFF
TGTGCCAGCAGTTGGTCGACAGGGAGGGCTGAAGCTTTCTTT
>TRBD1|many|TRBV7-6|TRBJ2-1
CASSRILEGQDSYNEQFF
TGTGCCAGCAGCCGTATTCTCGAGGGACAGGACTCCTACAATGAGCAGTTCTTC
>TRBD1|few|TRBV7-6|TRBJ1-4
CASSLVQGAGTPNEKLFF
TGTGCCAGCAGCTTAGTGCAGGGGGCGGGGACCCCTAATGAAAAACTGTTTTTT
>TRBD2|.|TRBV7-4|TRBJ2-3
CASSSGLVGEHTDTQYF
TGTGCCAGCAGCTCGGGACTAGTGGGGGAACACACAGATACGCAGTATTTT
>.|.|TRBV4-1|TRBJ1-2
CASSQEGLGVGGYTF
TGCGCCAGCAGCCAAGAAGGTTTGGGGGTTGGTGGCTACACCTTC
>TRBD1|.|TRBV10-3|TRBJ1-5
CAIRPGGRDQPQHF
TGTGCCATCAGACCAGGGGGGCGAGATCAGCCCCAGCATTTT